These 17 T cell receptor beta chains came from one sample sequenced in a study of human T cells and chemical hapten exposure (dated by TCRdb to 2020 to 2023). The library was made by RACE. The sample was run on a NextSeq 500. Using fastp at Q25 and MiXCR, TCRdb reprocessed the public reads and kept productive beta chains. Every CDR3 protein is listed once, alongside the most common genes and DNA of its rows. The table for this sample lists about 65,000 distinct CDR3 sequences; around 6.1% of them were counted only once. The top ten constitute roughly 3.4% of the sample. In light of the paper, this sample's time point label describes: healthy volunteer bleed at 6 weeks. Unfractionated whole blood was collected in Tempus Blood RNA tubes, and total RNA was extracted from that blood. Sequenced sample: whole blood. These receptors originate from a female donor in good health. Some clones in this sample may be carry-over from other donors' samples.

This clonotype has ten or more counts. The chain is built from TRBV19 and TRBJ2-3; 10 positions agree with TRBD2. The CDR3 length is 17 residues. Germline CDR1 reads LNHDA; CDR2 reads SQIVND (reference sequence). The junction had 8 bases not matched to a gene; V was cut back by 5 bases and J by 0 bases. This CDR3 reads CASSLLTSGLSTDTQYF. The CDR3 DNA follows: TGTGCCAGTAGTCTCTTGACTAGCGGGCTAAGCACAGATACGCAGTATTTT.

This clonotype was detected only a few times. The gene calls are TRBV3-1 and TRBJ2-7; 13 bases are a match to TRBD2. The CDR3 has 14 residues. Germline V gene sequence: CDR1 LGHDT, CDR2 YNNKEL (reference sequence). J lost 6 bases, V lost 2 bases, and 1 base had no gene match. The CDR3 DNA reads TGTGCCAGCAGCCAACGACTAGCGGGAGGCGAGCAGTACTTC. Its protein is CASSQRLAGGEQYF.

Ten or more counts support this clonotype. This chain joins TRBV28 and TRBJ2-7; 7 positions match TRBD1. The J segment lost 2 bases and the V segment lost 6 bases, leaving 10 bases of the junction unmatched. The CDR3 contains 15 residues. Germline-derived CDR1 and CDR2 are MDHEN and SYDVKM. The CDR3 sequence: CASRPLPDRAYEQYF. Here the CDR3 DNA reads TGTGCCAGCAGGCCCCTCCCCGACAGGGCCTACGAGCAGTACTTC.

There are many counts of this clonotype. The rearrangement joins TRBV20-1 to TRBJ2-7; TRBD2 matches at 7 bases. With V trimmed by 6 bases and J by 2 bases, 13 bases remained unmatched. Germline V gene sequence: CDR1 DFQATT, CDR2 SNEGSKA (reference sequence). The CDR3 spans 15 residues. The CDR3 spells CSATLGGGRAYEQYF. CDR3 DNA: TGCAGTGCAACTCTTGGGGGGGGGAGGGCCTACGAGCAGTACTTC.

This clonotype was counted ten times or more. This chain connects TRBV4-1 to TRBJ1-5; D ambiguous. The CDR3 loop spans 15 amino acids. The V end was cut by 1 base, the J end by 7 bases, with 14 bases between. Germline CDR1 MGHRA, CDR2 YSYEKL. The CDR3 DNA follows: TGCGCCAGCAGCCAAGGTAGCAGTCCGGTCCAGCCCCAGCATTTT. It specifies CASSQGSSPVQPQHF.

The rearrangement uses TRBV28 and TRBJ2-7; possible D gene TRBD2, 6 bases. V was cut by 7 bases and J by 6 bases, with 19 bases left in between. Germline CDR1 reads MDHEN; CDR2 reads SYDVKM. The CDR3 runs 14 residues. Here the CDR3 DNA reads TGTGCCAGCATCCGGGGAGGAGCCGTTCCCGAGCAGTACTTC. Translation gives CASIRGGAVPEQYF.

In its sample, this clonotype was seen many times. The V gene is TRBV20-1, the J gene TRBJ1-5, with D unresolved. Germline assignment: CDR1 DFQATT and CDR2 SNEGSKA (reference sequence). The CDR3 runs to 17 residues. Between the trimmed V and J ends, which lost 0 bases and 0 bases, there was a span of 15 bases. The CDR3 nucleotides read TGCAGTGCTAGAGATAACGGCAGGCCCTATAGCAATCAGCCCCAGCATTTT. Translated: CSARDNGRPYSNQPQHF.

Many counts were recorded for this clonotype. DNA for the CDR3: TGTGCCAGCAGCCAAGATCCGGGGGAGACCCAGTACTTC. As protein: CASSQDPGETQYF. This chain links TRBV3-1 with TRBJ2-5; D is perhaps TRBD2 (5 bases). CDR1 is LGHDT, CDR2 YNNKEL, per germline (reference sequence). The CDR3 length is 13 residues. V lost 0 bases and J lost 5, with 7 bases in between.

This clonotype was detected many times. The J gene is TRBJ2-5, the V gene TRBV12-3 or TRBV12-4, with D possibly called TRBD1 or TRBD2 (6 bases each). Trimming took off 6 bases at V and 4 bases at J, with 18 bases between the two ends. The CDR3 contains 15 residues. The CDR3 sequence is CASSLQGGGGETQYF. The CDR3 DNA reads as TGTGCCAGCAGCTTACAGGGTGGAGGGGGAGAGACCCAGTACTTC.

V and J are TRBV27 and TRBJ2-7, with 9 nucleotides matching TRBD1. The CDR3 covers 13 residues. V shed 4 bases and J 5 bases; nucleotides not matched to a gene: 3. Germline V gene sequence: CDR1 MNHEY, CDR2 SMNVEV (reference sequence). The CDR3 reads CASSYRGRHEQYF. The CDR3 DNA is TGTGCCAGCAGTTACAGGGGGCGTCACGAGCAGTACTTC.

Ten or more counts support this clonotype. The rearrangement uses TRBV7-2 and TRBJ2-3; D is ambiguous. With 6 bases removed from V and 0 bases from J, the gap between germline ends came to 7 bases. Germline-derived CDR1 and CDR2 are SGHTA and FQGNSA. CDR3 length: 13 residues. DNA of the CDR3: TGTGCCAGCAGATCCGGGAGCACAGATACGCAGTATTTT. Amino acids: CASRSGSTDTQYF.

This chain links TRBV7-2 with TRBJ1-5; perhaps TRBD1 as D (6 bases). Trimming stripped 0 bases from V and 6 bases from J, with 15 bases between. There are 16 residues in the CDR3. The germline CDR1 and CDR2 sequences are SGHTA and FQGNSA. In DNA, the CDR3 is TGTGCCAGCAGCTTAGCGATCCCGGTGGGGGCTCAGCCCCAGCATTTT. This encodes CASSLAIPVGAQPQHF.

This clonotype appeared many times. The chain joins TRBV5-1 to TRBJ1-6; D is unresolved. Between the trimmed V and J ends, which lost 4 bases and 7 bases, there was a span of 6 bases. This CDR3 comprises 12 residues. Looked up from germline, CDR1 is SGHRS and CDR2 is YFSETQ. For the CDR3, the DNA is TGCGCCAGCAGCCTACAAAATTCACCCCTCCACTTT. This translates into CASSLQNSPLHF.

This clonotype was recorded at least ten times. This chain uses TRBV29-1 with TRBJ2-3, with TRBD2 identical over 8 bases. The CDR3 has 16 residues. V shed 7 bases and J 2 bases; nucleotides not matched to a gene: 14. CDR1 SQVTM and CDR2 ANQGSEA come from the germline V gene. In nucleotides, the CDR3 is TGCAGCGCCACTAGACTAGCGAGGAGGACCACAGATACGCAGTATTTT. Protein product: CSATRLARRTTDTQYF.

The gene calls are TRBV7-2 and TRBJ1-1; D gene ambiguous. There are 16 residues in the CDR3. Trimming cost V 0 bases and J 7 bases, with 18 bases left between them. CDR1 SGHTA and CDR2 FQGNSA come from the germline V gene. CDR3 coding DNA: TGTGCCAGCAGCTTAGCGTCAGGACGACTAGTGGATGAAGCTTTCTTT. This encodes CASSLASGRLVDEAFF.

This clonotype appeared a few times. This chain uses TRBV29-1 with TRBJ1-5; D remains unclear. Germline loops: CDR1 SQVTM, CDR2 ANQGSEA. The V end lost 6 bases, the J end lost 0 bases, and 12 bases lay between the germline ends. The CDR3 contains 14 residues. This chain's CDR3 is CSVSPGSSNQPQHF. Here the CDR3 DNA reads TGCAGCGTGAGTCCCGGGAGTAGCAATCAGCCCCAGCATTTT.

V and J are TRBV7-9 and TRBJ1-1, with D perhaps TRBD1 (6 bases). The CDR3 extends over 16 amino acids. The V gene lost 2 bases and the J gene lost 3 bases, with 16 bases spanning the gap. Germline V gives CDR1 SEHNR, CDR2 FQNEAQ (reference sequence). Here the CDR3 reads CASSLWGAETDTEAFF. The CDR3 bases are TGTGCCAGCAGCTTATGGGGGGCTGAGACGGACACTGAAGCTTTCTTT. Looking up the rest from reference TRBV7-9 and TRBJ1-1 gives the full variable domain: DTGVSQNPRHKITKRGQNVTFRCDPISEHNRLYWYRQTLGQGPEFLTYFQNEAQLEKSRLLSDRFSAERPKGSFSTLEIQRTEQGDSAMYLCASSLWGAETDTEAFFGQGTRLTVV.